This T cell receptor beta chain is drawn from a study of Graves' ophthalmopathy and Graves' hyperthyroidism. Study-wide results and caveats: Most thyroid-expanded clonotypes exceeding 0.001 frequency were also found in blood.

CDR1 and CDR2 (germline): DFQATT, SNEGSKA (reference sequence). The CDR3 sequence is 13 residues long. J lost 2 bases, V lost 7 bases, and 4 bases had no gene match. RNA transcripts provided the template for amplifying TCR beta CDR3 regions. First-round RT-PCR relied on HTBI primers, and a second-round multiplex PCR came next. TCRdb itself ran the multiplex PCR reads through MiXCR, one entry per CDR3 protein. The repertoire includes roughly 160,000 distinct CDR3 sequences, less than 45% of them detected once, and roughly 5.8% sits in the top ten. In its sample, this clonotype was seen many times. Its antigen remains unknown.

The chain has TRBV20-1 and TRBJ2-5, with 10 bases identical to TRBD2. This sequence originates from a woman between 40 and 50 years old with Graves' ophthalmopathy. Sequencing used peripheral blood. CDR3 nucleotide sequence: TGCAGTGTCCAGACTAGCGGGCAAGAGACCCAGTACTTC. Its protein is CSVQTSGQETQYF.